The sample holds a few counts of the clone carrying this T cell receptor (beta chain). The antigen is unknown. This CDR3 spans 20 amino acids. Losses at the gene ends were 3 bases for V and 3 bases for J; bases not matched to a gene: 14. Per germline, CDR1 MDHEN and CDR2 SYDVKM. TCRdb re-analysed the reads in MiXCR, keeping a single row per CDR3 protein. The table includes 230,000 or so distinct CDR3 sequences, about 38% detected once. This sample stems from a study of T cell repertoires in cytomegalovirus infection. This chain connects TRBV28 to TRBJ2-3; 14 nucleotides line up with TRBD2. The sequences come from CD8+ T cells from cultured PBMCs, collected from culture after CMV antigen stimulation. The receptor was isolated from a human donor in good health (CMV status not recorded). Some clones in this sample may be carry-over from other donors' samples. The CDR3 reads CASSFPGLAGAHPKTDTQYF. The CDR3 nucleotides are TGTGCCAGCAGTTTCCCGGGACTAGCGGGAGCACACCCCAAGACAGATACGCAGTATTTT.